This entry features one T cell receptor (beta chain) sequence. Relative to the germline gene, one junction end is altered; a read error may explain this. Germline CDR1 is SGHKS and CDR2 is YYEKEE (reference sequence). This CDR3 has 12 residues. The authors ran a second PCR of about 6 to 11 cycles using a sample-barcoded 5' primer and a J-beta primer mix. TCRdb re-called the 5' RACE reads through MiXCR, storing one row per CDR3 protein. The sample consists of 1.8 million or so distinct CDR3 sequences, about 39% of them appearing once. The source of the sample is a study of blood T cells in healthy people across ages. Turning to the study itself: The template switching approach captured approximately one barcoded beta molecule for every two T cells.

V gene TRBV5-5 combines with J gene TRBJ1-2; the D gene is possibly TRBD1 (5 bases). The receptor comes from a human donor in good health. The material sequenced was blood. As DNA, the CDR3 is TGTGCCAGCAGTCGGGGACTAAGTGGCCACACCTTC. Translation gives CASSRGLSGHTF.